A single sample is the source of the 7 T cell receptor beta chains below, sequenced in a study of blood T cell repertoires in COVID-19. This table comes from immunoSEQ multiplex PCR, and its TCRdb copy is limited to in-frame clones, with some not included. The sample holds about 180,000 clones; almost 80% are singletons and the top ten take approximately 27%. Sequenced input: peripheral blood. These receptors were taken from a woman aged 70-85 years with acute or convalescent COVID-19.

CDR3 sequence (DNA): TGTGCCAGCAGTTCACTAGCCAAAAGCTCCTACAATGAGCAGTTCTTC. Translated, it gives CASSSLAKSSYNEQFF. The chain links TRBV13 to TRBJ2-1; perhaps TRBD2 as D (6 bases). Trimming stripped 6 bases from V and 0 bases from J, with 15 bases between. The CDR3 consists of 16 residues. CDR1 PRHDT and CDR2 FYEKMQ come from the germline V gene (reference sequence).

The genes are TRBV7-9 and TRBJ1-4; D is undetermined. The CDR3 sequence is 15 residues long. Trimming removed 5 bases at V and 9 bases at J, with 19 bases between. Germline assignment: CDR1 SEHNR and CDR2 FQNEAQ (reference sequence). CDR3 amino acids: CASSPEGTGYKKLFF. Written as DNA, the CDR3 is TGTGCCAGCAGCCCTGAGGGCACCGGATACAAAAAACTGTTTTTT.

In nucleotides, the CDR3 is TGTGCCAGCAGCCAAATAGAAGGGGAGGTCAACTATGGCTACACCTTC. The encoded protein is CASSQIEGEVNYGYTF. This rearrangement joins TRBV3-1 (or the pseudogene TRBV3-2) to TRBJ1-2; D may be TRBD1 (5 bases). The V end lost 2 bases, the J end lost 2 bases, and 15 bases lay between the germline ends. The CDR3 covers 16 residues. The germline CDR1 and CDR2 sequences are LGHDT and YNNKEL (reference sequence).

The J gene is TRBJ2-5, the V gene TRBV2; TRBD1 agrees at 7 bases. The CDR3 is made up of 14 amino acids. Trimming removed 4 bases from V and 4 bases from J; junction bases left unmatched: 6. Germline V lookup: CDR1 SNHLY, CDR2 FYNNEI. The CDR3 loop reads CASSGQGRIETQYF. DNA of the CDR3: TGTGCCAGCAGTGGACAGGGCAGAATAGAGACCCAGTACTTC.

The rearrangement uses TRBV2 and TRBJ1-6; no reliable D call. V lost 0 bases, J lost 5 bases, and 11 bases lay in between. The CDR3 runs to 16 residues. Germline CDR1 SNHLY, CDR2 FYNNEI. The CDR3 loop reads CASSEAWQIHNSPLHF. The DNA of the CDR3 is TGTGCCAGCAGTGAAGCTTGGCAGATCCATAATTCACCCCTCCACTTT.

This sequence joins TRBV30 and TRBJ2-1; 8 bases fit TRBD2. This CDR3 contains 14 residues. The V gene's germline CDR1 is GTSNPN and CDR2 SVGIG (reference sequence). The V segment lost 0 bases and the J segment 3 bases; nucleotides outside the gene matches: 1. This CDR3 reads CAWSVREGYNEQFF. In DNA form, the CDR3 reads TGTGCCTGGAGTGTTCGGGAGGGCTACAATGAGCAGTTCTTC.

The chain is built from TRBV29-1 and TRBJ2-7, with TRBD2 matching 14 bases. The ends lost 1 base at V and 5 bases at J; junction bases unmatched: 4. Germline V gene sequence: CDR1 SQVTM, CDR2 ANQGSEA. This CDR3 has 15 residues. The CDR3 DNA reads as TGCAGCGTTGAAGGAAGACTAGCGGGAGGGAACGAGCAGTACTTC. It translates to CSVEGRLAGGNEQYF.